This record concerns one T cell receptor beta chain sequence. Its target is not known. Combining CD45RO+ cells with CCR7-negative CD45RA+ TemRA cells gave CD8 memory. This sample stems from a study of shared clonotypes between healthy human individuals. General study results and limits: Sharing across four donors was seen in 4% to 6.5% of naive CD4 clonotypes. Clonotypes not shared had lower generation probabilities than those common to all four donors. Owing to a small donor count, the genetic and exposure-history diversity represented was limited.

From germline, CDR1 is LNHDA and CDR2 SQIVND (reference sequence). The V and J ends lost 1 base and 4 bases respectively, with 11 bases between them. CDR3 length: 15 amino acids. Profiled with immunoSEQ multiplex PCR; TCRdb holds only in-frame clones, not every one. The top ten hold approximately 0.32% of the sample, which has roughly 410,000 clones, about 96% seen once. This clonotype was obtained from a man aged 30 to 45 in good health. The source material was memory CD8+ T cells sorted from blood. Subset indicated: CD45RO+ cells pooled with CCR7-negative TemRA cells. The genes are TRBV19 and TRBJ2-1; D ambiguous. CDR3 DNA: TGTGCCAGTAGTATAGCCTGGGCGCCGTACAATGAGCAGTTCTTC. This sequence encodes CASSIAWAPYNEQFF.